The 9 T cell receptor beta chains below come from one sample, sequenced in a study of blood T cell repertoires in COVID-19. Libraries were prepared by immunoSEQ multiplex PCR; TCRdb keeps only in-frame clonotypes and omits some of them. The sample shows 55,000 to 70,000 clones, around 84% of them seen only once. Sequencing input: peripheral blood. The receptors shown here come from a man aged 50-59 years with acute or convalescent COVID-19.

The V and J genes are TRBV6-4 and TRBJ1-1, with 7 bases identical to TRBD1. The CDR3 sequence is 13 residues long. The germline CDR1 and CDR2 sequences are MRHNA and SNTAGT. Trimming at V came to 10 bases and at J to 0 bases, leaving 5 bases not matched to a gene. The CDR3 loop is CATRDSLNTEAFF. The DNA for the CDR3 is TGTGCCACGCGGGACAGCCTGAACACTGAAGCTTTCTTT.

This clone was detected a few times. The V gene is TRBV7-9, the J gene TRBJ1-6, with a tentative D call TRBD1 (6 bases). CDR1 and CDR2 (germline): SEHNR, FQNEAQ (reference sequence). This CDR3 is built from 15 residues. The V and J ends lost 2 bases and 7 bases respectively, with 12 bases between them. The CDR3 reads CASSLSRGGNSPLHF. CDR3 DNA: TGTGCCAGCAGCTTAAGTAGGGGGGGGAATTCACCCCTCCACTTT.

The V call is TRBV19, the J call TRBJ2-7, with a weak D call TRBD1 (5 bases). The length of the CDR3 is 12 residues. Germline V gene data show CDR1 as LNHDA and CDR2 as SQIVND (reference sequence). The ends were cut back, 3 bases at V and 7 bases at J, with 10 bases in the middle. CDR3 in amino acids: CASSITGREQYF. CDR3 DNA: TGTGCCAGTAGTATTACAGGAAGGGAGCAGTACTTC.

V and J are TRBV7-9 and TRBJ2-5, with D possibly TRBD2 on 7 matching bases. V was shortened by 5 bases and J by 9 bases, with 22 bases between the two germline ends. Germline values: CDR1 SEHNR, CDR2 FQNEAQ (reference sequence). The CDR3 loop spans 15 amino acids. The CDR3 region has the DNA TGTGCCAGCAGCCCTGCCGCGGGGGCCTCCGGGGCCCAGTACTTC. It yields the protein CASSPAAGASGAQYF.

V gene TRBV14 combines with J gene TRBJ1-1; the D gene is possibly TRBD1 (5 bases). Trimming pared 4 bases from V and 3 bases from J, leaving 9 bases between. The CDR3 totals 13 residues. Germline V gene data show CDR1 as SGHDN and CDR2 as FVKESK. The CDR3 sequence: CASSPTVYTEAFF. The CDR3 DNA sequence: TGTGCCAGCAGCCCGACAGTATACACTGAAGCTTTCTTT.

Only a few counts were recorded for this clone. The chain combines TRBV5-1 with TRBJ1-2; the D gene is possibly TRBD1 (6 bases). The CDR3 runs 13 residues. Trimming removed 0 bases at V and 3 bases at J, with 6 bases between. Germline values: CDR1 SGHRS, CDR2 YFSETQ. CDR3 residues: CASSLAGDYGYTF. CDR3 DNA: TGCGCCAGCAGCTTGGCAGGGGACTATGGCTACACCTTC. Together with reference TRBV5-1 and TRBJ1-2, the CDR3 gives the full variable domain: KAGVTQTPRYLIKTRGQQVTLSCSPISGHRSVSWYQQTPGQGLQFLFEYFSETQRNKGNFPGRFSGRQFSNSRSEMNVSTLELGDSALYLCASSLAGDYGYTFGSGTRLTVV.

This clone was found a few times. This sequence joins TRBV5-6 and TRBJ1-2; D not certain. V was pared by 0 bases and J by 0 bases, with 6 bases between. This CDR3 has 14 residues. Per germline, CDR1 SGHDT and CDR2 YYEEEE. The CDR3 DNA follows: TGTGCCAGCAGCTTGGGTGGAGCTAACTATGGCTACACCTTC. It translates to CASSLGGANYGYTF.

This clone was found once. CDR3 loop: CASSAGLKLGNQPQHF. The CDR3 region has the DNA TGTGCCAGCAGCGCGGGACTCAAGTTGGGCAATCAGCCCCAGCATTTT. J is TRBJ1-5 and V is TRBV5-6; D is possibly TRBD1 (5 bases). Trimming removed 4 bases at V and 2 bases at J, with 16 bases between. The CDR3 has 16 residues. Germline CDR1 and CDR2: SGHDT and YYEEEE. Using reference TRBV5-6 and TRBJ1-5 for the parts outside the CDR3, the full variable domain is DAGVTQSPTHLIKTRGQQVTLRCSPKSGHDTVSWYQQALGQGPQFIFQYYEEEERQRGNFPDRFSGHQFPNYSSELNVNALLLGDSALYLCASSAGLKLGNQPQHFGDGTRLSIL.

This CDR3 reads CASARESYGYTF. As DNA, the CDR3 is TGTGCCAGCGCCCGAGAGAGCTATGGCTACACCTTC. The chain links TRBV7-8 to TRBJ1-2, with D uncertain. V lost 8 bases and J 4 bases, leaving 11 bases between the germline ends. The CDR3 is 12 amino acids. Germline V gives CDR1 SGHVS, CDR2 FQNEAQ.